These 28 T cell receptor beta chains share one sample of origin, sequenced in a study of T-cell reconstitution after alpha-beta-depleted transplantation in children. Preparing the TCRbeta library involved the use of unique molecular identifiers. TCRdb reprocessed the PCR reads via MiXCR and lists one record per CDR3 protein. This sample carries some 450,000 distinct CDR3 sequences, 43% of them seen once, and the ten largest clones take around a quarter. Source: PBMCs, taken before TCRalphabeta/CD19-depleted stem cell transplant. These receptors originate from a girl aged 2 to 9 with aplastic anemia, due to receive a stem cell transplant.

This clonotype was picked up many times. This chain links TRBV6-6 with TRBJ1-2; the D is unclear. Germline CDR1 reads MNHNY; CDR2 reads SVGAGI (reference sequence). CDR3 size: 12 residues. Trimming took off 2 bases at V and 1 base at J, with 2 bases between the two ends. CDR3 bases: TGTGCCAGCAGTTACCTTAACTATGGCTACACCTTC. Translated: CASSYLNYGYTF.

The CDR3 nucleotides read TGTGCCAGCAGTCGAAGAACGGGGACTAGCGGGAGGGCCACCAATGAGCAGTTCTTC. It translates to CASSRRTGTSGRATNEQFF. The chain has TRBV6-1 and TRBJ2-1, with 16 bases that match TRBD2. After removal of 5 bases from V and 6 bases from J, the junction contained 13 bases not matched to a gene. This CDR3 spans 19 amino acids. The germline gives CDR1 MNHNS, CDR2 SASEGT.

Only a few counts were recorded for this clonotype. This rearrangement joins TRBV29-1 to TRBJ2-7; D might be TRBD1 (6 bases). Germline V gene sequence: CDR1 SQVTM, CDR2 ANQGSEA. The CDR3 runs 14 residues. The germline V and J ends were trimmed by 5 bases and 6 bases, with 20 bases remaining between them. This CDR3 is CSVFGEGLQGEQYF. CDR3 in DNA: TGCAGCGTTTTCGGTGAAGGTTTACAGGGCGAGCAGTACTTC.

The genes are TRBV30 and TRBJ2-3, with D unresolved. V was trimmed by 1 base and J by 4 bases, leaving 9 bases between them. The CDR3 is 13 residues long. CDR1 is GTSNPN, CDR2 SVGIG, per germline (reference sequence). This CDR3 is CAWSAFGADTQYF. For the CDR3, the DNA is TGTGCCTGGAGTGCATTCGGCGCAGATACGCAGTATTTT.

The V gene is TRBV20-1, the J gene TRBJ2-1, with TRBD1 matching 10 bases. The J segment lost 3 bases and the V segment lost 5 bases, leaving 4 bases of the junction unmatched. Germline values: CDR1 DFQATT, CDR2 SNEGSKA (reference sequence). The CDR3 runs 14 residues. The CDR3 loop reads CSALRTGGYNEQFF. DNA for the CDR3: TGCAGTGCTCTACGGACAGGGGGCTACAATGAGCAGTTCTTC.

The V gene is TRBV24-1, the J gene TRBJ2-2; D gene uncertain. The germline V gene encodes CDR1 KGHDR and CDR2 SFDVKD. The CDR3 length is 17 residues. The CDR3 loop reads CGASDSPRQKNTGELFF. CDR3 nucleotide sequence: TGTGGGGCCAGTGATTCCCCAAGACAAAAGAACACCGGGGAGCTGTTTTTT.

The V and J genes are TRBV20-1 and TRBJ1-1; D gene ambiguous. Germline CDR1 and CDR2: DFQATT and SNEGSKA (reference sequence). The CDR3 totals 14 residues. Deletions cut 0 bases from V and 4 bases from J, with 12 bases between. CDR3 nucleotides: TGCAGTGCTAGAGAAGCCTCGGGTGGCACTGAAGCTTTCTTT. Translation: CSAREASGGTEAFF.

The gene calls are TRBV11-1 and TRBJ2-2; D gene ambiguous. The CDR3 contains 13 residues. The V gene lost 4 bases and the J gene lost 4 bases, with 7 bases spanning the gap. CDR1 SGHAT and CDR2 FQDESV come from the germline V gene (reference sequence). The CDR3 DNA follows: TGTGCCAGCAGCTCGACACTCACCGGGGAGCTGTTTTTT. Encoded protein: CASSSTLTGELFF.

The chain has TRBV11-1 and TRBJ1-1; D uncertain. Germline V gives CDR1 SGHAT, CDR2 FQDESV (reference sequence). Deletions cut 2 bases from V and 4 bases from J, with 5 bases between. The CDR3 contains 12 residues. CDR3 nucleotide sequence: TGTGCCAGCAGCTTATATACCACTGAAGCTTTCTTT. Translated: CASSLYTTEAFF. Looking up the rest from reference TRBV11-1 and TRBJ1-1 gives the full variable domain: EAEVAQSPRYKITEKSQAVAFWCDPISGHATLYWYRQILGQGPELLVQFQDESVVDDSQLPKDRFSAERLKGVDSTLKIQPAELGDSAMYLCASSLYTTEAFFGQGTRLTVV.

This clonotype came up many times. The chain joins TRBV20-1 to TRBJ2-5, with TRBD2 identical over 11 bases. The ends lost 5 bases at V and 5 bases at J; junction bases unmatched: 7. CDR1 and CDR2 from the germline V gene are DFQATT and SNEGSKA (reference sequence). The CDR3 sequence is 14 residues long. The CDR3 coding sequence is TGCAGTGCTGCCCGACTAGCGGGACACGAGACCCAGTACTTC. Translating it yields CSAARLAGHETQYF.

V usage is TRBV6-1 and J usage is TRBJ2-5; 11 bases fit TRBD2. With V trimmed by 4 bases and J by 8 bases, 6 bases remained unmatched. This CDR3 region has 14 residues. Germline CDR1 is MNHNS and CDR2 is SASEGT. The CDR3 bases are TGTGCCAGCAGTGGACTAGCGGGACGAACAACCCAGTACTTC. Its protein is CASSGLAGRTTQYF.

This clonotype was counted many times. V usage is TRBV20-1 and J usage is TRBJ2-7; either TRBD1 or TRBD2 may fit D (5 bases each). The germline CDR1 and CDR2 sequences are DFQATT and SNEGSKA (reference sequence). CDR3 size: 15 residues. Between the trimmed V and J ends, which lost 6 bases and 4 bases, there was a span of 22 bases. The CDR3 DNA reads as TGCAGTGCCGTCCCTAGTTGGGGGAGTGGGTACGAGCAGTACTTC. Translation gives CSAVPSWGSGYEQYF.

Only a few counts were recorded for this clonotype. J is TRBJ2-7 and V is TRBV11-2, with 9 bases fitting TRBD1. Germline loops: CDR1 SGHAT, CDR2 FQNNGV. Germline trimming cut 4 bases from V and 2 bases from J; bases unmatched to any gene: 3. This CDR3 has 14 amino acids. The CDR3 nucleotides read TGTGCCAGCAGCTCTCACAGGGGGCCCTACGAGCAGTACTTC. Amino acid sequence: CASSSHRGPYEQYF.

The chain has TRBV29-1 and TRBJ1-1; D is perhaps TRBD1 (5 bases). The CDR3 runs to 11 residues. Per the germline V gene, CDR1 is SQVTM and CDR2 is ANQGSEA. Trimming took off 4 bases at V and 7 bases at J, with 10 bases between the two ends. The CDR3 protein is CSVGGADEAFF. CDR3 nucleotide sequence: TGCAGCGTTGGAGGGGCAGATGAAGCTTTCTTT.

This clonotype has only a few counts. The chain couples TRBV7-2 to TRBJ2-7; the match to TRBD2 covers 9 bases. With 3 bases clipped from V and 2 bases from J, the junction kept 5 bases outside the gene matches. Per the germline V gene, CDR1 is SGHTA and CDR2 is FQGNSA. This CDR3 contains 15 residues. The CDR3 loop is CASSFLAGVTYEQYF. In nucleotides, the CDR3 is TGTGCCAGCAGCTTTTTAGCGGGAGTTACCTACGAGCAGTACTTC.

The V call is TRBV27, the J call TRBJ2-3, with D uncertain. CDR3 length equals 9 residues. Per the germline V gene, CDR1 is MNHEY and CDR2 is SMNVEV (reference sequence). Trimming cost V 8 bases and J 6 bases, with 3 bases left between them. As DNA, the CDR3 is TGTGCCAGCTTGGATACGCAGTATTTT. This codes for CASLDTQYF.

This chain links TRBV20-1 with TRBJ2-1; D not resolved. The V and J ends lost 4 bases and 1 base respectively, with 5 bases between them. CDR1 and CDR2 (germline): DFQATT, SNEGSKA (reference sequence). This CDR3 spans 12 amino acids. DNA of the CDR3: TGCAGTGCTAAGCATTCCTACAATGAGCAGTTCTTC. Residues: CSAKHSYNEQFF.

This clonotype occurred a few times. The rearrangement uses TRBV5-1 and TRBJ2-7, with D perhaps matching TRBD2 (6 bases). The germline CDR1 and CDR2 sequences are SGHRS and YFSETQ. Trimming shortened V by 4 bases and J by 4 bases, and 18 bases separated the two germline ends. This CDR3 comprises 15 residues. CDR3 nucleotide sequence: TGCGCCAGCAGCCCGACTTGGGGGGAGTTTTACGAGCAGTACTTC. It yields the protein CASSPTWGEFYEQYF.

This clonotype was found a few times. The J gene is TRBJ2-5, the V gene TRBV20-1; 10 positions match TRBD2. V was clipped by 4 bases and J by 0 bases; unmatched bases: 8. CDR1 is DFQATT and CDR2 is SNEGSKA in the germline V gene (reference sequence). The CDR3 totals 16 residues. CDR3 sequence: CSAKLAGSKYQETQYF. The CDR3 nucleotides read TGCAGTGCTAAACTAGCGGGGTCAAAGTACCAAGAGACCCAGTACTTC.

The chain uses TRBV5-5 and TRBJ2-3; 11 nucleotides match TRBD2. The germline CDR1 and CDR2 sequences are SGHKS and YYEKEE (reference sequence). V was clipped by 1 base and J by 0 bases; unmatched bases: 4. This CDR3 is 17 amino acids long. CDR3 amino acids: CASSLLGTSGSTDTQYF. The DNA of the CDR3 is TGTGCCAGCAGCTTGCTGGGGACTAGCGGTAGCACAGATACGCAGTATTTT.

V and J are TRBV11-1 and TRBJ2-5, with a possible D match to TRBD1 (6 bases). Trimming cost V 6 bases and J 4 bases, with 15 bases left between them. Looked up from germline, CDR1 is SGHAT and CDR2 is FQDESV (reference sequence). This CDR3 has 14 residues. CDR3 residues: CASRPNRVSETQYF. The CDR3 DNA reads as TGTGCCAGCAGACCTAACAGGGTCTCAGAGACCCAGTACTTC.

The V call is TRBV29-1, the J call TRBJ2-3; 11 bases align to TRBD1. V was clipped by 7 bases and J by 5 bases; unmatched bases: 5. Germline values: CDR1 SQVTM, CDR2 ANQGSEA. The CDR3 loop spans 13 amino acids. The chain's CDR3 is CSADRGPGDTQYF. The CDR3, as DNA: TGCAGCGCGGACAGGGGGCCGGGAGATACGCAGTATTTT.

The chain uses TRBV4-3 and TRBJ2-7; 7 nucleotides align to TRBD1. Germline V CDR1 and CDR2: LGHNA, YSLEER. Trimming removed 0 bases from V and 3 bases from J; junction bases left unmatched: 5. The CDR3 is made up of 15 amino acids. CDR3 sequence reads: CASSQDRGFGYEQYF. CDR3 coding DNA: TGCGCCAGCAGCCAAGACAGGGGGTTCGGCTACGAGCAGTACTTC.

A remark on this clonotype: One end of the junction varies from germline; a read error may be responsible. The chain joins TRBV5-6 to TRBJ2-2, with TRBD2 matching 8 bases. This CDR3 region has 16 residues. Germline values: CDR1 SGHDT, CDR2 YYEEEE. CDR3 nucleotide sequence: TGTACCAGCACCAAAACGGGGACTAGGAACACCGGGGAGCTGTTTTTT. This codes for CTSTKTGTRNTGELFF.

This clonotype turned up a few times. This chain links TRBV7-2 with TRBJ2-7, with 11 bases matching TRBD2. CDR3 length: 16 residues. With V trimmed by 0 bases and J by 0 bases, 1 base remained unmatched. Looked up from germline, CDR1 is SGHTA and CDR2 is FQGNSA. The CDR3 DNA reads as TGTGCCAGCAGCTTAGCCGGGACTAGCGGCTCCTACGAGCAGTACTTC. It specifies CASSLAGTSGSYEQYF.

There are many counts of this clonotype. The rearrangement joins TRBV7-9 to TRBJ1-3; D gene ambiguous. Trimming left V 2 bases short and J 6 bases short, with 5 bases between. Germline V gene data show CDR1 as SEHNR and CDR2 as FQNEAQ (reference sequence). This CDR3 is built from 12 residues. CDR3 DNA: TGTGCCAGCAGCTTAACCGAAAACACCATATATTTT. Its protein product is CASSLTENTIYF.

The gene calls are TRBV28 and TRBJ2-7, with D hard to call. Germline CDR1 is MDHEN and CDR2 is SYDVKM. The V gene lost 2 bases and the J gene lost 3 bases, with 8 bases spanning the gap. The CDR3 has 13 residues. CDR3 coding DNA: TGTGCCAGCAGTTTAAGACGGCTCTACGAGCAGTACTTC. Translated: CASSLRRLYEQYF.

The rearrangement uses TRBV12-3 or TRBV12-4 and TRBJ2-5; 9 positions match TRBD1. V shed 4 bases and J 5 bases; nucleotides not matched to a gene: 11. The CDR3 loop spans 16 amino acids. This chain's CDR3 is CASSSHGTGRLETQYF. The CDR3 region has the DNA TGTGCCAGCAGTTCACATGGGACAGGGAGGTTGGAGACCCAGTACTTC.